This T cell receptor (beta chain) was captured by sequencing in a study of early T cells in non-severe SARS-CoV-2 infection (dated by TCRdb to about 2021). As for the study more broadly: TCR sequencing used bulk RNA from unsorted whole blood, so alpha and beta chains could not be paired.

General findings and caveats noted by the study authors: VDJdb matching was skewed toward anti-spike CD8 responses and likely underestimated virus-specific expansions by missing private and CD4 specificities.

The junction shows trimming of 3 bases on V and 2 bases on J, plus 3 bases between the germline ends. CDR3 length: 12 amino acids, cysteine to phenylalanine. Only the CDR3 portion is preserved as DNA: 36 bases, with reading frame beginning at the first base. CDR1 is given as KGHDR and CDR2 as SFDVKD, both from the germline V gene. This clonotype has at least ten counts. The antigen it recognizes is unknown. Base qualities are not recorded, but no much larger clone differs from it by a single base. The study was a case-control design nested within a healthcare worker cohort in London, UK, with weekly nasopharyngeal swab PCR tests and blood sampling. Healthcare workers were enrolled in the week of the UK lockdown, from 23 to 31 March 2020, and were followed every week for up to roughly 16 weeks. The receptor library was made with 5' RACE. The instrument given in TCRdb is NextSeq 500. To correct for sequencing error and PCR bias, the TCR library protocol tagged individual cDNA molecules with unique molecular identifiers. Both TCR alpha and beta chains were sequenced, and tight co-correlation was observed between alpha and beta sequence abundances in each sample. In the original analysis: Decombinator V4 was used to perform V gene, J gene and CDR3 annotation of TCR sequences. Expanded TCRs were defined as changing significantly between any two time points under a Poisson model with p below 0.0001. TCR abundances were normalised to the total number of TCRs sequenced in each sample and reported as counts per million. MAIT TCRs were defined by TRAV1-2 paired with TRAJ12, TRAJ20 or TRAJ33, and iNKT TCRs by TRAV10 paired with TRAJ18. VDJdb, accessed 1 November 2021, was searched for CMV, EBV and SARS-CoV-2 annotated TCRs, with TCRs annotated for multiple antigens excluded. Using fastp trimming at Q25 and MiXCR clonotype assembly, TCRdb reanalyzed the public sequencing data and kept in-frame beta chains. Every CDR3 protein is listed once, alongside the most common genes and DNA of its rows. These V and J calls rely on TCRdb rather than the paper's analysis. Recorded for this sample are 45,000 to 55,000 distinct CDR3 sequences; around a tenth of them occurred a single time. The ten largest clones represent 10% of the sample.

The clonotype originates from an adult who was a healthcare worker with PCR-confirmed SARS-CoV-2 infection or an uninfected control (not recorded which). The sequence links TRBV24-1 to TRBJ1-2, with the D gene uncertain. The sample consisted of whole blood. The sequenced DNA: TGTGCCACCAGTGATAACAACTATGGCTACACCTTC. The resulting protein is CATSDNNYGYTF.